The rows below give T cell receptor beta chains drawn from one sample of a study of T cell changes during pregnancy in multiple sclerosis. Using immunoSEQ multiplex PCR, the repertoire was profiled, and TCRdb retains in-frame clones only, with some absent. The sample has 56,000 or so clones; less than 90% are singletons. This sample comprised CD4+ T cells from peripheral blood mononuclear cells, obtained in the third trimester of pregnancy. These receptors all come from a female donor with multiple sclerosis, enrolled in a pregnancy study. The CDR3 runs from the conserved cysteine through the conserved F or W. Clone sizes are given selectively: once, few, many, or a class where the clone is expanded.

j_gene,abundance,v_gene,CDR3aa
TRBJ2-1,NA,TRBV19,CASSTRLDSYNEQFF
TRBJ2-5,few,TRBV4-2,CASSQGGTGGETQYF
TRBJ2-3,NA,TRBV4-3,CASSQEASGTGATDTQYF
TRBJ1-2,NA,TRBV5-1,CASSLTGQEHYGYTF
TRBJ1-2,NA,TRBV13,CASSRDYGYTF
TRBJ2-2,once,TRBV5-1,CASSPVAGDTGELFF
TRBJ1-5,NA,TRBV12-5,CASGSLDQPQHF
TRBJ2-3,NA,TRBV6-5,CASISATDTQYF
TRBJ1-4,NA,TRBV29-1,CSVLSGPEKLFF
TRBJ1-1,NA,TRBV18,CASSPWTGTEAFF
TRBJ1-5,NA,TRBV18,CASSLRDNQPQHF
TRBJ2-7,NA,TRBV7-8,CASSSHRISSYEQYF
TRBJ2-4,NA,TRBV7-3,CASSLLGGQGGANIQYF
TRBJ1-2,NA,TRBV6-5,CASSSSFRTDYGYTF
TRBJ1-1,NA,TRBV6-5,CASSSGLLNTEAFF
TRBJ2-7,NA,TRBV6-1,CASNPGQGNYEQYF
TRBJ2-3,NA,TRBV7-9,CASSLFFGVAGEADTQYF
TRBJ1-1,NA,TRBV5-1,CASSPTGVTEAFF
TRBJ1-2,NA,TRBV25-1,CASSEAETDYGYTF
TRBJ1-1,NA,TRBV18,CASSPRDTPMNTEAFF
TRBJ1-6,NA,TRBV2,CASMDRGSGSPLHF
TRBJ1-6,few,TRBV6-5,CASRDTSSPLHF
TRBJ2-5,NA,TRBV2,CASSEGPRGETQYF
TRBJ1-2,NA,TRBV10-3,CAIIGGYTF
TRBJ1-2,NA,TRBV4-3,CASSPETNYGYTF
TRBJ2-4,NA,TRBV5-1,CASSLEGSGRAGAKNIQYF
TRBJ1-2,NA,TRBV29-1,CSVGDRPNYGYTF
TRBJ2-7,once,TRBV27,CASSLKGGRGDEQYF
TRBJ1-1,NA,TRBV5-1,CASSLSTLANTEAFF
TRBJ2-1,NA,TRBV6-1,CASSRDRVYNEQFF
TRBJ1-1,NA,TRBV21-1,CASSRSGPRRNTEAFF
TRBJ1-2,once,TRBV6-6,CASSYRAGGNYGYTF
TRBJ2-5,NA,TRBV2,CASSEGGAQETQYF
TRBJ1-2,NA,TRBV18,CASSRAPGEDGYTF
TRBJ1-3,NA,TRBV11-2,CASNSLAGSPGHHF
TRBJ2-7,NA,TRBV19,CASSTLTSPIYEQYF
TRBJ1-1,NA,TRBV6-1,CASSEAQMNTEAFF
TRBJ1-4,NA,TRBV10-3,CASATGGATNEKLFF
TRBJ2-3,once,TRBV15,CATSRGGSLTDTQYF